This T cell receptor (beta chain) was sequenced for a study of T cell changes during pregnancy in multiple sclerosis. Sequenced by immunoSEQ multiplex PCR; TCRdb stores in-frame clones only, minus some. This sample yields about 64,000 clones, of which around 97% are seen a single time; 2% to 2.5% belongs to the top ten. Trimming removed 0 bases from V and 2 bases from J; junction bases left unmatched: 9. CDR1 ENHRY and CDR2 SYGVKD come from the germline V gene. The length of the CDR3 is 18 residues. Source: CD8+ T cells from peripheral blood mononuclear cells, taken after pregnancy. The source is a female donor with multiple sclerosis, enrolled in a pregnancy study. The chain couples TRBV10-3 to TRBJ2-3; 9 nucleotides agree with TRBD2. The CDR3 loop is CAISESRASGTYTDTQYF. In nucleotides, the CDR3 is TGTGCCATCAGTGAGTCGAGGGCTAGCGGGACCTACACAGATACGCAGTATTTT.